Listed below are T cell receptor beta chains from one sample, sequenced in a study of T cell responses to AZD1222 COVID-19 vaccine. Method: immunoSEQ multiplex PCR; TCRdb's copy keeps in-frame clones and lacks some. The sample comprises about 76,000 clones, 70% to 90% of which are singletons, and 11% rests with the top ten. The starting material was peripheral blood, obtained on day 0 of AZD1222 vaccination. The source of these receptors is an adult in good health. CDR3s include the opening cysteine and the closing phenylalanine or tryptophan. D genes are given only for firm matches. Not every row has a clone size; where given, it reads once, few, many or a size class.

v_gene,d_gene,abundance,j_gene,CDR3aa,CDR3nt
TRBV28,-,-,TRBJ1-4,CASSLLGALYNEKLFF,TGTGCCAGCAGTTTATTGGGGGCGTTGTATAATGAAAAACTGTTTTTT
TRBV28,-,-,TRBJ1-2,CASIRGYGGYTF,TGTGCCAGCATCCGAGGGTATGGCGGCTACACCTTC
TRBV12-3/TRBV12-4,-,-,TRBJ1-4,CASSFDAGGKLFF,TGTGCCAGCAGTTTCGATGCGGGTGGAAAACTGTTTTTT
TRBV27,TRBD2,-,TRBJ2-7,CASRLATSGKYEQYF,TGTGCCAGCCGACTGGCGACTAGCGGGAAGTACGAGCAGTACTTC
TRBV19,TRBD1,-,TRBJ1-2,CASGDRDYGYTF,TGTGCCAGTGGGGACAGGGACTATGGCTACACCTTC
TRBV7-2,-,-,TRBJ2-1,CASSLVFGSAYNEQFF,TGTGCCAGCAGCTTAGTATTCGGGAGCGCCTACAATGAGCAGTTCTTC
TRBV5-1,TRBD1,-,TRBJ1-1,CASSLGGQSEAFF,TGCGCCAGCAGCTTGGGGGGACAGAGTGAAGCTTTCTTT
TRBV11-2,-,-,TRBJ2-3,CASSFVIGRGSTDTQYF,TGTGCCAGCAGCTTCGTAATCGGGCGGGGAAGCACAGATACGCAGTATTTT
TRBV18,TRBD1,-,TRBJ1-2,CASSLQDRVTLSGYTF,TGTGCCAGCTCACTCCAGGACAGGGTCACCCTCTCGGGCTACACCTTC
TRBV28,-,-,TRBJ2-3,CACLGRITDTQYF,TGTGCCTGCCTTGGACGGATCACAGATACGCAGTATTTT
TRBV7-2,TRBD2,-,TRBJ2-7,CASRGGSAYEQYF,TGTGCCAGCAGGGGGGGGAGCGCCTACGAGCAGTACTTC
TRBV5-1,-,-,TRBJ1-1,CASSFTGFRSTEAFF,TGCGCCAGCAGCTTTACAGGGTTCCGGAGCACTGAAGCTTTCTTT
TRBV2,-,-,TRBJ1-5,CASKRGWGVNQPQHF,TGTGCCAGCAAGAGGGGCTGGGGGGTTAATCAGCCCCAGCATTTT
TRBV7-2,-,-,TRBJ1-1,CASSWSRDPNTEAFF,TGTGCCAGCAGCTGGAGCAGAGACCCAAACACTGAAGCTTTCTTT
TRBV7-8,TRBD1,-,TRBJ1-1,CASSLVAGTGGTEAFF,TGTGCCAGCAGCTTAGTTGCCGGGACAGGGGGCACTGAAGCTTTCTTT
TRBV12-3/TRBV12-4,TRBD2,-,TRBJ2-1,CASSLARGGEQFF,TGTGCCAGCAGTTTAGCGCGGGGGGGAGAGCAGTTCTTC
TRBV25-1,-,-,TRBJ2-2,CASSTEASDTGELFF,TGTGCCAGCAGTACGGAGGCATCGGACACCGGGGAGCTGTTTTTT
TRBV28,-,-,TRBJ1-6,CASSPRYGSPLHF,TGTGCCAGCAGTCCCCGCTACGGTTCACCCCTCCACTTT
TRBV7-2,TRBD2,-,TRBJ2-1,CASSYGTSGRSNEQFF,TGTGCCAGCAGCTACGGGACTAGCGGGAGGAGCAATGAGCAGTTCTTC
TRBV6-5,TRBD1,-,TRBJ2-5,CASSYSTGKTQYF,TGTGCCAGCAGTTACTCGACAGGGAAGACCCAGTACTTC
TRBV7-8,TRBD1,few,TRBJ1-5,CASSQGARPEYSNQPQHF,TGTGCCAGCAGCCAGGGGGCCCGACCCGAATATAGCAATCAGCCCCAGCATTTT
TRBV6-5,-,-,TRBJ1-2,CASPGPYYGYTF,TGTGCCAGCCCGGGACCGTACTATGGCTACACCTTC
TRBV12-3/TRBV12-4,-,-,TRBJ1-1,CASSLRQVTFF,TGTGCCAGCAGTTTAAGGCAGGTAACTTTCTTT
TRBV11-2,TRBD1,few,TRBJ1-5,CASSQGQGASQPQHF,TGTGCCAGCAGCCAGGGACAGGGGGCGAGTCAGCCCCAGCATTTT
TRBV3-1/TRBV3-2,-,-,TRBJ1-1,CASSQGGSEAFF,TGTGCCAGCAGCCAAGGGGGGTCTGAAGCTTTCTTT
TRBV6-1,TRBD2,-,TRBJ2-5,CASSALQRGGQGTQYF,TGTGCCAGCAGTGCCCTCCAGCGGGGGGGCCAAGGGACCCAGTACTTC
TRBV28,-,-,TRBJ2-5,CARGNALQETQYF,TGTGCCAGGGGCAACGCACTCCAAGAGACCCAGTACTTC
TRBV10-3,-,-,TRBJ1-5,CAISEGAQPQHF,TGTGCCATCAGTGAGGGGGCTCAGCCCCAGCATTTT
TRBV5-6,TRBD1,few,TRBJ1-5,CASSLAGGKTQHF,TGTGCCAGCAGCTTAGCAGGGGGCAAGACCCAGCATTTT
TRBV7-3,TRBD2,-,TRBJ2-7,CASSLTGAGEQYF,TGTGCCAGCAGCTTAACTGGAGCGGGGGAGCAGTACTTC
TRBV4-1,-,-,TRBJ2-7,CASSQEILGFYEQYF,TGCGCCAGCAGCCAAGAGATACTAGGGTTCTACGAGCAGTACTTC
TRBV5-1,TRBD1,few,TRBJ1-1,CASSLTGDTEAFF,TGCGCCAGCAGCCTTACAGGGGACACTGAAGCTTTCTTT
TRBV10-2,TRBD2,once,TRBJ2-2,CASSGAQTSGKGIGELFF,TGCGCCAGCAGTGGTGCCCAGACTAGCGGGAAGGGTATCGGGGAGCTGTTTTTT
TRBV28,TRBD1,-,TRBJ2-2,CASSSWTGSGGELFF,TGTGCCAGCAGTTCCTGGACAGGGAGCGGCGGGGAGCTGTTTTTT
TRBV2,TRBD1,-,TRBJ1-5,CASSWDRGNQPQHF,TGTGCCAGCAGTTGGGACAGGGGCAATCAGCCCCAGCATTTT
TRBV7-9,-,-,TRBJ1-2,CASSLTEPTYGYTF,TGTGCCAGCAGCTTAACAGAACCAACCTATGGCTACACCTTC
TRBV6-5,TRBD1,-,TRBJ2-5,CASRDSQETQYF,TGTGCCTCCCGGGACAGTCAAGAGACCCAGTACTTC
TRBV12-3/TRBV12-4,-,-,TRBJ1-2,CASSRQMYGYTF,TGTGCCAGCAGTCGACAGATGTATGGCTACACCTTC
TRBV6-5,TRBD2,-,TRBJ2-1,CASSTSGRVYEQFF,TGTGCCAGCAGCACTAGCGGGAGGGTCTATGAGCAGTTCTTC
TRBV28,-,-,TRBJ2-7,CASTPGGGPSYEQYF,TGTGCCAGCACCCCCGGTGGGGGACCCTCCTACGAGCAGTACTTC
TRBV3-1/TRBV3-2,-,few,TRBJ1-6,CATNGLGWGSPLHF,TGTGCCACTAACGGACTGGGCTGGGGCTCACCCCTCCACTTT
TRBV28,-,-,TRBJ2-1,CASRPRLRDEQFF,TGTGCCAGCAGACCCAGGCTTAGGGATGAGCAGTTCTTC
TRBV6-4,-,-,TRBJ1-1,CASSERREGGGTEAFF,TGTGCCAGCAGTGAAAGGAGGGAGGGGGGTGGAACTGAAGCTTTCTTT
TRBV27,TRBD1,-,TRBJ1-1,CASSTDREGEAFF,TGTGCCAGCAGTACGGACAGGGAGGGTGAAGCTTTCTTT
TRBV3-1/TRBV3-2,TRBD1,-,TRBJ1-6,CASSQRDRDSPLHF,TGTGCCAGCAGCCAAAGGGACAGAGATTCACCCCTCCACTTT